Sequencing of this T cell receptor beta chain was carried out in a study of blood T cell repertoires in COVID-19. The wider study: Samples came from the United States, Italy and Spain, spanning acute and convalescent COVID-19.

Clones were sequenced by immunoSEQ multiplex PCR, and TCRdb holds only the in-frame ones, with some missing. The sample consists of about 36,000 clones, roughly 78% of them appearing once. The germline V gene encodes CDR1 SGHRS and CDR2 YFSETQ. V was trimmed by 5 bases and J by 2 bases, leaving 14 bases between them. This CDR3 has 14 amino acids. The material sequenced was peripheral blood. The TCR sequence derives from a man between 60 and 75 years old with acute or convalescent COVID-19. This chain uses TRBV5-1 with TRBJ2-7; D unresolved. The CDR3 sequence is CASRVVLGPYEQYF. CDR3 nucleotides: TGCGCCAGCAGGGTGGTCCTCGGTCCCTACGAGCAGTACTTC. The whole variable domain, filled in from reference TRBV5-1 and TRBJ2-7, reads KAGVTQTPRYLIKTRGQQVTLSCSPISGHRSVSWYQQTPGQGLQFLFEYFSETQRNKGNFPGRFSGRQFSNSRSEMNVSTLELGDSALYLCASRVVLGPYEQYFGPGTRLTVT.